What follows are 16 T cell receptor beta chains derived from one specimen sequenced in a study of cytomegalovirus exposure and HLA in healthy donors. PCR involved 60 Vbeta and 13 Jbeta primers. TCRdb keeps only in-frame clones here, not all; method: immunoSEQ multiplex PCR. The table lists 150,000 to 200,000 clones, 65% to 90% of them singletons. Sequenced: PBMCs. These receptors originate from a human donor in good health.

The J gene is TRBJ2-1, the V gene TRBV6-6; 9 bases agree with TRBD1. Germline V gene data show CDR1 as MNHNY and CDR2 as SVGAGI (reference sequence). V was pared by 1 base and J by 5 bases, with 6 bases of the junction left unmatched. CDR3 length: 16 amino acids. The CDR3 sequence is CASSYFVGQGNNEQFF. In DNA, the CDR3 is TGTGCCAGCAGTTACTTTGTGGGACAGGGCAACAATGAGCAGTTCTTC.

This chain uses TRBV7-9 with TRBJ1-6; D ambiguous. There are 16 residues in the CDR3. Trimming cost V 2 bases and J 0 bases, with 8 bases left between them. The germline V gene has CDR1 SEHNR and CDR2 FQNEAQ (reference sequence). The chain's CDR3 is CASSLIPSSYNSPLHF. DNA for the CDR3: TGTGCCAGCAGCTTAATCCCGAGCTCCTATAATTCACCCCTCCACTTT. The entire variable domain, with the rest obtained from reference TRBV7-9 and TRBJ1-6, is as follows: DTGVSQNPRHKITKRGQNVTFRCDPISEHNRLYWYRQTLGQGPEFLTYFQNEAQLEKSRLLSDRFSAERPKGSFSTLEIQRTEQGDSAMYLCASSLIPSSYNSPLHFGNGTRLTVT.

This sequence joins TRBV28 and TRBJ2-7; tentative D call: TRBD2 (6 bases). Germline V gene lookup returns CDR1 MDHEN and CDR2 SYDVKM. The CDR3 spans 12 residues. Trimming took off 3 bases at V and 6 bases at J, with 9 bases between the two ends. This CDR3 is CASSLGGSEQYF. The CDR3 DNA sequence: TGTGCCAGCAGTTTGGGGGGAAGCGAGCAGTACTTC.

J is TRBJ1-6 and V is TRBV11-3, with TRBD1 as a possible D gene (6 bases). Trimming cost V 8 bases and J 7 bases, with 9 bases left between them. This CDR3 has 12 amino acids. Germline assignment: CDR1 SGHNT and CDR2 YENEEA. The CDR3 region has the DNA TGTGCCAGCTCAGGGGAAAATTCACCCCTCCACTTT. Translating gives CASSGENSPLHF.

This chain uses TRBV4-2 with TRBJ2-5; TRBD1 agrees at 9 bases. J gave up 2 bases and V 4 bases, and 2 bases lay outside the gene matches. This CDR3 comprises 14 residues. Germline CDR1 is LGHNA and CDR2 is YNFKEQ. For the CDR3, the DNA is TGTGCCAGCAGCCCGGGGACAGGGCAAGAGACCCAGTACTTC. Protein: CASSPGTGQETQYF.

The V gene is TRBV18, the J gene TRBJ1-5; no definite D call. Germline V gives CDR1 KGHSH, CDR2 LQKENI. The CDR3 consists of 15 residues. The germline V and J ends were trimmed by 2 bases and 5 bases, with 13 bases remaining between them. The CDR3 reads CASSPSRSGDQPQHF. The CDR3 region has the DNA TGTGCCAGCTCACCATCTCGGAGCGGCGATCAGCCCCAGCATTTT.

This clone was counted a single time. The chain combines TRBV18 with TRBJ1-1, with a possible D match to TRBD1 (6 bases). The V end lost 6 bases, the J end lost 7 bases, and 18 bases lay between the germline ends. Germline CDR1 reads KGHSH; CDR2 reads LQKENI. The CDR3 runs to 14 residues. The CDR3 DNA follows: TGTGCCAGCTCGGTTACCGGGACAACGGGTGAAGCTTTCTTT. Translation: CASSVTGTTGEAFF. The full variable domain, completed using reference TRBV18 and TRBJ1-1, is NAGVMQNPRHLVRRRGQEARLRCSPMKGHSHVYWYRQLPEEGLKFMVYLQKENIIDESGMPKERFSAEFPKEGPSILRIQQVVRGDSAAYFCASSVTGTTGEAFFGQGTRLTVV.

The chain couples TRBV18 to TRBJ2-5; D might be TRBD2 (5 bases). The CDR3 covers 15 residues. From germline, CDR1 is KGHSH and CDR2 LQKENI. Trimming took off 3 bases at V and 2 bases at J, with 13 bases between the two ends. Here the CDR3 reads CASSPLIRGQETQYF. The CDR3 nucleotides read TGTGCCAGCTCACCTCTTATCCGAGGGCAAGAGACCCAGTACTTC.

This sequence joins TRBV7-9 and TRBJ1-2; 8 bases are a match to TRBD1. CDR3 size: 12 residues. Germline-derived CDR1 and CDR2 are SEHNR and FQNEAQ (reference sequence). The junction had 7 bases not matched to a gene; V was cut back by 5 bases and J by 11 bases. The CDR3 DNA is TGTGCCAGCAGCCTCGGACAGGGAAGTTACACCTTC. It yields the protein CASSLGQGSYTF.

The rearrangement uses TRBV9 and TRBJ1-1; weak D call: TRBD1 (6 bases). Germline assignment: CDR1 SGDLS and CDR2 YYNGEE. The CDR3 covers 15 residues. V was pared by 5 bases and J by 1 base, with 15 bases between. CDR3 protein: CASSGGRDTNTEAFF. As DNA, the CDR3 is TGTGCCAGCAGTGGGGGAAGGGACACGAACACTGAAGCTTTCTTT.

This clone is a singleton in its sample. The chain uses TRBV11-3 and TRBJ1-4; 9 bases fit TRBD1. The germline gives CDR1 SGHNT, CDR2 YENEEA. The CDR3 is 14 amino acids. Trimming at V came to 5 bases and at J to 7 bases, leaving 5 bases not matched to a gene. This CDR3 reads CASSPGQGVEKLFF. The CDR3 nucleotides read TGTGCCAGCAGCCCGGGACAGGGTGTTGAAAAACTGTTTTTT.

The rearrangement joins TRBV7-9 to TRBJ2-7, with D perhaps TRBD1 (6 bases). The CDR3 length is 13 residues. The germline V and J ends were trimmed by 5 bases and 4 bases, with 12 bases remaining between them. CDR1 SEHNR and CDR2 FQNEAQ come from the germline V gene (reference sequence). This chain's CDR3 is CASSPGQRYEQYF. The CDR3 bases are TGTGCCAGCAGCCCCGGACAGCGATACGAGCAGTACTTC.

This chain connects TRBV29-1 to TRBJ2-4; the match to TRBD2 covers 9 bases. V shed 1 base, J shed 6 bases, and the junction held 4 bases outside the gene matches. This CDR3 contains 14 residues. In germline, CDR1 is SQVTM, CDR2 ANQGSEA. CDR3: CSVEGGSGGNIQYF. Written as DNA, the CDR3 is TGCAGCGTTGAAGGTGGTAGCGGGGGAAACATTCAGTACTTC.

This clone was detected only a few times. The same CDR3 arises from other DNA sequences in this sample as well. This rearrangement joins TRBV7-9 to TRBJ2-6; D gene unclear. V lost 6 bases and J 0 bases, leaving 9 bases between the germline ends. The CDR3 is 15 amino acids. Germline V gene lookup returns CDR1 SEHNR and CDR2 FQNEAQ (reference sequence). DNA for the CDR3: TGTGCCAGCAGTCTATTATCCTCTGGGGCCAACGTCCTGACTTTC. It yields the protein CASSLLSSGANVLTF.

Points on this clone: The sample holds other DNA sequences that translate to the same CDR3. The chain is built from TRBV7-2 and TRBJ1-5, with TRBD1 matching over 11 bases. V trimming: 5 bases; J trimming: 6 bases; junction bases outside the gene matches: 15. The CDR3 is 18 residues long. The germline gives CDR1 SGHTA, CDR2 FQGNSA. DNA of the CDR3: TGTGCCAGCAGCCCGAGAACTGGGACAGGGGGAAGTATTCAGCCCCAGCATTTT. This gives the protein CASSPRTGTGGSIQPQHF.

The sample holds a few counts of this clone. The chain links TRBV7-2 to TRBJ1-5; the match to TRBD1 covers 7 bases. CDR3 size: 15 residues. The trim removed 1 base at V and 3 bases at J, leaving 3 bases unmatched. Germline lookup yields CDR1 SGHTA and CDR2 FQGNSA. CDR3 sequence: CASSLGQGYNQPQHF. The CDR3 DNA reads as TGTGCCAGCAGCTTAGGACAGGGCTACAATCAGCCCCAGCATTTT.